What follows are 28 T cell receptor beta chains derived from one specimen sequenced in a study of CD8+CD57+ T cells in acquired aplastic anemia. The TCR beta profiling, which covered VDJ combination and CDR3 sequence, was carried out using genomic DNA as the template. MiXCR, applied by TCRdb to the reads, yields one record per CDR3 protein. The sample holds roughly 420,000 distinct CDR3 sequences, 65% to 80% seen once. The sample comprised sorted CD4+, CD8+, or CD8+CD57+ T cells (not recorded which) from PBMCs. The receptors derive from a human donor in good health, serving as a control.

This clonotype occurred a few times. As the CDR3 is not closed by the conserved phenylalanine or tryptophan, this likely results from a read error. The chain couples TRBV6-6 to TRBJ1-6, with 10 nucleotides matching TRBD1. V shed 0 bases, J shed 8 bases, and the junction held 4 bases outside the gene matches. The V gene's germline CDR1 is MNHNY and CDR2 SVGAGI (reference sequence). The CDR3 covers 16 residues. CDR3 sequence (DNA): TGTGCCAGCAGTTACTCGGACAGGGGGTCTTATTCACCCCTCCACCTT. As protein: CASSYSDRGSYSPLHL.

This clonotype was counted at least ten times. The genes are TRBV2 and TRBJ2-3, with D maybe TRBD2 (6 bases). Germline CDR1 is SNHLY and CDR2 is FYNNEI. Between the trimmed V and J ends, which lost 6 bases and 4 bases, there was a span of 23 bases. The CDR3 is 17 residues long. CDR3: CASSLRGVGEVADTQYF. CDR3 DNA: TGTGCCAGCAGCCTTCGAGGGGTAGGGGAGGTGGCAGATACGCAGTATTTT.

Comment on this clonotype: Since the CDR3 does not end with the conserved phenylalanine or tryptophan, this likely comes from a read error. The chain employs TRBV19 and TRBJ2-3; 7 positions agree with TRBD1. There are 12 residues in the CDR3. From germline, CDR1 is LNHDA and CDR2 SQIVND (reference sequence). CDR3: CASSTRTGTQYS. The CDR3 DNA sequence: TGCGCCAGTAGTACCCGGACAGGTACGCAGTATTCT.

The rearrangement uses TRBV2 and TRBJ2-1, with unresolved D. The CDR3 extends over 14 amino acids. Germline values: CDR1 SNHLY, CDR2 FYNNEI. V was trimmed by 7 bases and J by 10 bases, leaving 20 bases between them. The CDR3 nucleotides read TGTGCCAGCATGTGGATGATTGCCTACACCGAGCAGTTCTTC. It yields the protein CASMWMIAYTEQFF. Using reference TRBV2 and TRBJ2-1 for the parts outside the CDR3, the full variable domain is EPEVTQTPSHQVTQMGQEVILRCVPISNHLYFYWYRQILGQKVEFLVSFYNNEISEKSEIFDDQFSVERPDGSNFTLKIRSTKLEDSAMYFCASMWMIAYTEQFFGPGTRLTVL.

This chain links TRBV12-3 or TRBV12-4 with TRBJ2-7; D gene unclear. V gave up 1 base and J gave up 6 bases, with 10 bases separating them. The CDR3 sequence is 13 residues long. CDR3 in amino acids: CASSLGQDREQYF. The CDR3 DNA reads TGTGCCAGCAGTTTAGGGCAGGACCGCGAGCAGTACTTC.

This clonotype was recorded many times. V gene TRBV7-2 combines with J gene TRBJ1-3; TRBD1 matches at 8 bases. J lost 1 base, V lost 1 base, and 3 bases had no gene match. The CDR3 has 16 residues. Germline V gives CDR1 SGHTA, CDR2 FQGNSA. This CDR3 is CASSLGGQASGNTIYF. CDR3 bases: TGTGCCAGCAGCTTAGGGGGACAGGCGTCTGGAAACACCATATATTTT.

This clonotype was counted ten times or more. The rearrangement joins TRBV7-2 to TRBJ2-1, with D unclear. Per germline, CDR1 SGHTA and CDR2 FQGNSA. The germline V and J ends were trimmed by 5 bases and 8 bases, with 13 bases remaining between them. The CDR3 sequence is 13 residues long. Here the CDR3 reads CASSPPKEDEQFF. Written as DNA, the CDR3 is TGTGCCAGCAGCCCCCCGAAAGAGGATGAGCAGTTCTTC.

This chain connects TRBV13 to TRBJ2-7; tentatively, D is TRBD2 (6 bases). The germline V gene encodes CDR1 PRHDT and CDR2 FYEKMQ (reference sequence). The CDR3 totals 16 residues. CDR3 in DNA: TGTGTGAGCAGCTTAGGGGAGGAAGGGTGGTCTTACGAGCAGTACTTC. The encoded protein is CVSSLGEEGWSYEQYF.

With respect to this clonotype: A read error may produce the germline difference seen at one junction end. This sequence joins TRBV7-3 and TRBJ2-5; D is possibly TRBD2 (5 bases). The CDR3 loop spans 13 amino acids. Germline V lookup: CDR1 SGHTA, CDR2 FQGTGA. Here the CDR3 DNA reads TGTGCCAGCAGCTTCGAGGGCACGAACACTGAAGCTTTC. Protein: CASSFEGTNTEAF. Full variable domain (missing parts from reference TRBV7-3 and TRBJ2-5): GAGVSQTPSNKVTEKGKYVELRCDPISGHTALYWYRQSLGQGPEFLIYFQGTGAADDSGLPNDRFFAVRPEGSVSTLKIQRTERGDSAVYLCASSFEGTNTEAFGPGTRLLVL.

This clonotype was counted many times. This sequence joins TRBV19 and TRBJ1-6; no reliable D call. V gave up 5 bases and J gave up 5 bases, with 10 bases separating them. The CDR3 spans 14 residues. Germline loops: CDR1 LNHDA, CDR2 SQIVND (reference sequence). The DNA for the CDR3 is TGTGCCAGTAGTGCGAACACCAATAATTCACCCCTCCACTTT. It translates to CASSANTNNSPLHF.

The chain joins TRBV7-2 to TRBJ1-1; 9 bases line up with TRBD1. CDR1 is SGHTA, CDR2 FQGNSA, per germline. The trim removed 5 bases at V and 14 bases at J, leaving 18 bases unmatched. This CDR3 region has 15 residues. The CDR3 loop reads CASSQSGTGNSEAFF. The CDR3 coding sequence is TGTGCCAGCAGCCAATCCGGGACAGGGAACTCCGAGGCGTTCTTT. Looking up the rest from reference TRBV7-2 and TRBJ1-1 gives the full variable domain: GAGVSQSPSNKVTEKGKDVELRCDPISGHTALYWYRQSLGQGLEFLIYFQGNSAPDKSGLPSDRFSAERTGGSVSTLTIQRTQQEDSAVYLCASSQSGTGNSEAFFGQGTRLTVV.

A word on this clonotype: A read error may account for a junction end that differs from germline. The chain links TRBV14 to TRBJ1-2, with D unresolved. Germline assignment: CDR1 SGHDN and CDR2 FVKESK. The CDR3 runs 15 residues. The CDR3 DNA follows: TGCGCCAGCAGCCAAGCAAGCGGGGAGGTCACAGATAACACCTTC. Translating gives CASSQASGEVTDNTF.

Turning to this clonotype: The CDR3 end shows no conserved phenylalanine or tryptophan, and so a read error is likely. V gene TRBV2 combines with J gene TRBJ1-1; 7 bases line up with TRBD1. Trimming cost V 6 bases and J 7 bases; bases outside gene matches: 8. The length of the CDR3 is 13 residues. Germline assignment: CDR1 SNHLY and CDR2 FYNNEI. The CDR3 nucleotides are TGTGCCAGCAGCTCAGGGGGGTGGGGTGAAGCTTTCTTG. Translation gives CASSSGGWGEAFL.

Regarding this clonotype: At one end the junction does not follow the germline gene, possibly because of a read error. The V and J genes are TRBV5-1 and TRBJ2-2; D possibly corresponds to TRBD1 (5 bases). The CDR3 spans 15 residues. Germline lookup yields CDR1 SGHRS and CDR2 YFSETQ. CDR3: CASSLQGPITGELFF. Here the CDR3 DNA reads TGTGCCAGCAGCCTGCAGGGTCCTATCACCGGGGAGCTGTTTTTT.

This clonotype was counted ten times or more. The V gene is TRBV4-2, the J gene TRBJ2-7, with D perhaps matching TRBD1 or TRBD2 (5 bases each). From germline, CDR1 is LGHNA and CDR2 YNFKEQ. The CDR3 has 14 amino acids. Trimming stripped 4 bases from V and 2 bases from J, with 12 bases between. CDR3 bases: TGTGCCAGCAGCCCATGGGACCAGCCCTACGAGCAGTACTTC. This codes for CASSPWDQPYEQYF.

V is TRBV5-1 and J is TRBJ2-1; D perhaps matches TRBD2 (6 bases). V dropped 1 base and J dropped 8 bases, with 16 bases sitting between them. The CDR3 runs 15 residues. The germline CDR1 and CDR2 sequences are SGHRS and YFSETQ. This CDR3 reads CASSLSPTSSHEQFF. The DNA for the CDR3 is TGCGCCAGCAGCTTGTCACCGACTAGTTCGCATGAGCAGTTCTTC.

This clonotype was detected many times. J is TRBJ1-1 and V is TRBV30; 8 bases line up with TRBD1. The CDR3 has 11 residues. V lost 4 bases to trimming and J lost 9 bases; unmatched junction nucleotides: 4. Germline V gives CDR1 GTSNPN, CDR2 SVGIG (reference sequence). This CDR3 is CAWNGQGKAFF. The CDR3 region has the DNA TGTGCCTGGAACGGACAGGGAAAAGCTTTCTTT.

The chain has TRBV7-3 and TRBJ2-5; a possible D gene is TRBD1 (6 bases). V was trimmed by 6 bases and J by 3 bases, leaving 20 bases between them. The CDR3 has 16 residues. CDR1 is SGHTA and CDR2 is FQGTGA in the germline V gene. The CDR3 nucleotides read TGTGCCAGCAGTTTAGCCAGGGGACGGATCGAAGAGACCCAGTACTTC. The encoded protein is CASSLARGRIEETQYF.

The genes are TRBV11-2 and TRBJ2-7; D is undetermined. The CDR3 has 14 amino acids. Trimming removed 4 bases from V and 9 bases from J, with 19 bases in between. From germline, CDR1 is SGHAT and CDR2 FQNNGV. This CDR3 reads CASSSVNAADTQYF. The CDR3 nucleotides are TGTGCCAGCAGCTCCGTCAACGCCGCAGATACGCAGTACTTC.

The V call is TRBV20-1, the J call TRBJ2-7, with 10 bases fitting TRBD1. Germline CDR1 reads DFQATT; CDR2 reads SNEGSKA (reference sequence). This CDR3 has 14 residues. V shed 4 bases and J 5 bases; nucleotides not matched to a gene: 8. Here the CDR3 reads CSATWDRGGDEQYF. DNA of the CDR3: TGCAGTGCTACCTGGGACAGGGGAGGGGACGAGCAGTACTTC.

At least ten counts were recorded for this clonotype. CDR3 sequence: CASSRGVGNTIYF. The CDR3 bases are TGTGCCAGCAGCCGAGGGGTCGGAAACACCATATATTTT. The V call is TRBV5-8, the J call TRBJ1-3; TRBD1 is a possible D gene (5 bases). Germline V gene lookup returns CDR1 SGHTS and CDR2 YDEGEE. The CDR3 totals 13 residues. V was pared by 4 bases and J by 4 bases, with 9 bases between. The variable domain in full, with the rest retrieved from reference TRBV5-8 and TRBJ1-3, is EAGVTQSPTHLIKTRGQQATLRCSPISGHTSVYWYQQALGLGLQFLLWYDEGEERNRGNFPPRFSGRQFPNYSSELNVNALELEDSALYLCASSRGVGNTIYFGEGSWLTVV.

The V and J genes are TRBV12-3 or TRBV12-4 and TRBJ2-3, with D unclear. This CDR3 has 14 residues. Trimming removed 6 bases from V and 0 bases from J, with 10 bases in between. The CDR3 DNA follows: TGTGCCAGCAGGCCAGACCCTAGCACAGATACGCAGTATTTT. Translation: CASRPDPSTDTQYF.

The V call is TRBV15, the J call TRBJ2-7; 10 nucleotides align to TRBD2. The CDR3 is made up of 15 amino acids. Germline V gives CDR1 LNHNV, CDR2 YYDKDF (reference sequence). Trimming at V came to 3 bases and at J to 6 bases, leaving 8 bases not matched to a gene. The CDR3 region has the DNA TGTGCCACCAGCAGCCCGCAGGGACTAGCGTCCGAGCAGTACTTC. As protein: CATSSPQGLASEQYF.

This chain's CDR3 is CASNGISSYNEQFF. DNA of the CDR3: TGTGCCAGCAACGGAATTTCCTCCTACAATGAGCAGTTCTTC. V is TRBV2 and J is TRBJ2-1; D is uncertain. CDR1 SNHLY and CDR2 FYNNEI come from the germline V gene. The V end was cut by 7 bases, the J end by 0 bases, with 10 bases between. This CDR3 has 14 amino acids.

This clonotype came up once. This chain links TRBV12-3 or TRBV12-4 with TRBJ2-1, with a possible D match to TRBD1 (6 bases). Deletions cut 9 bases from V and 7 bases from J, with 22 bases between. This CDR3 is built from 15 residues. The CDR3 loop is CASSLRTGQRNEQFF. CDR3 bases: TGTGCCAGTAGCTTGAGAACAGGGCAGAGGAATGAGCAGTTCTTC.

This clonotype has at least ten counts. The gene calls are TRBV20-1 and TRBJ1-4, with 9 positions matching TRBD1. The germline V gene encodes CDR1 DFQATT and CDR2 SNEGSKA (reference sequence). V was pared by 5 bases and J by 8 bases, with 6 bases of the junction left unmatched. CDR3 length: 13 amino acids. The CDR3: CSAPGTGHEKLFF. The CDR3 region has the DNA TGCAGTGCTCCCGGGACAGGGCACGAAAAACTGTTTTTT.

J is TRBJ2-7 and V is TRBV6-5, with TRBD1 identical over 8 bases. Germline loops: CDR1 MNHEY, CDR2 SVGAGI. Unmatched junction bases numbered 10, after V lost 10 bases and J lost 5 bases. This CDR3 has 13 residues. CDR3 in DNA: TGTGCCACCGGTCGGACAGGGATCGACGAGCAGTACTTC. Its translation is CATGRTGIDEQYF.

Turning to this clonotype: One junction end does not reproduce the germline sequence, and a read error may be involved. This sequence joins TRBV11-2 and TRBJ1-6, with a weak D call TRBD1 (5 bases). The CDR3 is made up of 18 amino acids. Germline values: CDR1 SGHAT, CDR2 FQNNGV. The CDR3: CASSQEGQGVHKDSPLHF. The CDR3, as DNA: TGCGCCAGCAGCCAAGAGGGCCAGGGAGTCCATAAGGATTCACCCCTCCACTTT. The entire variable domain, with the rest obtained from reference TRBV11-2 and TRBJ1-6, is as follows: EAGVAQSPRYKIIEKRQSVAFWCNPISGHATLYWYQQILGQGPKLLIQFQNNGVVDDSQLPKDRFSAERLKGVDSTLKIQPAKLEDSAVYLCASSQEGQGVHKDSPLHFGNGTRLTVT.